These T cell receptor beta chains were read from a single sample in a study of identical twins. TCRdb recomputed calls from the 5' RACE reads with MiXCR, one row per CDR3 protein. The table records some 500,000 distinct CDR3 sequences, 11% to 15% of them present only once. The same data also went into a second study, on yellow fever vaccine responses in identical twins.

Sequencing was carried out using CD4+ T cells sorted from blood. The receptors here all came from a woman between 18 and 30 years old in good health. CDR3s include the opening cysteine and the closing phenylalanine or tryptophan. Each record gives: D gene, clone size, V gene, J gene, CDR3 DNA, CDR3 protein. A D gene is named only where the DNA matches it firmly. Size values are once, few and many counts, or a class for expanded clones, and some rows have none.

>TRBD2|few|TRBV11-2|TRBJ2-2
TGTGCCAGCAGCCCCCGGACTAGCGGGGGAGGGTACACCGGGGAGCTGTTTTTT
CASSPRTSGGGYTGELFF
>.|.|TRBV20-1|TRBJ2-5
TGCAGTGGGAAGGAACGGACCTCCTTGACACAAGAGACCCAGTACTTC
CSGKERTSLTQETQYF
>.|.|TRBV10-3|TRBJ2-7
TGTGCCATCAGTGAGTCTGGACAGATCTACGAGCAGTACTTC
CAISESGQIYEQYF
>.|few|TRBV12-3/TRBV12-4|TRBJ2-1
TGTGCCAGCAGTTTGCTCTCAGGGCGGTACAATGAGCAGTTCTTC
CASSLLSGRYNEQFF
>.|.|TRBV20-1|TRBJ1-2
TGCAGTGCTAGAGATGAAGGGAAAAGCTACACCTTC
CSARDEGKSYTF
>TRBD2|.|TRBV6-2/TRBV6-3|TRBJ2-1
TGTGCCAGCAGTCTGACTAGCGGGATGGGCATTCCCTACAATGAGCAGTTCTTC
CASSLTSGMGIPYNEQFF
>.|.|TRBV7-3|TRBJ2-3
TGTGCCAGCAGCTTAAGGTGGTCAGATACGCAGTATTTT
CASSLRWSDTQYF
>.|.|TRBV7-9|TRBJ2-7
TGTGCCAGCAGCCCCCGGGAGCTAGCGCTAGGGGACGAGCAGTACTTC
CASSPRELALGDEQYF
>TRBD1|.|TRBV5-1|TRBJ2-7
TGCGCCAGCAGCCCGGGACAGGGCCCTAGCTCCTACGAGCAGTACTTC
CASSPGQGPSSYEQYF
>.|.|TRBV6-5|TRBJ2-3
TGTGCCAGCAGTACTAAGTTTGGCATCACAGATACGCAGTATTTT
CASSTKFGITDTQYF
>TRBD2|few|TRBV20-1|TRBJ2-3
TGCAGCGCTAGACCCATGACGTGGGCGGGGGGCCGCACAGATACGCAGTATTTT
CSARPMTWAGGRTDTQYF
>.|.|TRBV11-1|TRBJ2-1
TGTGCCAGCAGCTTAGCGGGATGGCGGCGGGCCCAAACATCCTACAATGAGCAGTTCTTC
CASSLAGWRRAQTSYNEQFF
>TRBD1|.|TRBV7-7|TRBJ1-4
TGTGCTAGCAGCCCCGGACAGGGCGCTCATGAAAAACTGTTTTTT
CASSPGQGAHEKLFF
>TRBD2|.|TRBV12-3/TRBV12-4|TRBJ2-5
TGTGCCAGCAGTTTCCCCGTTAGCGGGGGCGGAGAGACCCAGTACTTC
CASSFPVSGGGETQYF
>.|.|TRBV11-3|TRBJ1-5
TGTGCCAGCAGCCCCCGGATTCGTTGGCCCCAGCATTTT
CASSPRIRWPQHF
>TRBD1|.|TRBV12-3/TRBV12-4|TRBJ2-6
TGTGCCAGCAGTTTTAGGGGGACAGGGGACTCTGGGGCCAACGTCCTGACTTTC
CASSFRGTGDSGANVLTF
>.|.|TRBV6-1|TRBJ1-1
TGTGCCAGCAGTCTCCGACGAATCTCCGAAGCTTTCTTT
CASSLRRISEAFF
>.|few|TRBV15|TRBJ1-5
TGTGCCACCAGCAGAGAGGGGGTTCCGGGTCAGCATTTT
CATSREGVPGQHF
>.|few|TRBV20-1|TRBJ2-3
TGCAGTGCTGCCGCTGGACTTCTGCGCACAGATACGCAGTATTTT
CSAAAGLLRTDTQYF
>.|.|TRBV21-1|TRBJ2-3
TGTGCCAGCAGCAAGGATAAAGCGGATGTGATAGATACGCAGTATTTT
CASSKDKADVIDTQYF
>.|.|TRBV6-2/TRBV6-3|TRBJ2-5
TGTGCCAGCAGTTACTCCCTCCCCCAAGAGACCCAGTACTTC
CASSYSLPQETQYF
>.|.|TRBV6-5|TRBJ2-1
TGTGCCAGCAGGCAAGACGGCGAGCAGTTCTTC
CASRQDGEQFF